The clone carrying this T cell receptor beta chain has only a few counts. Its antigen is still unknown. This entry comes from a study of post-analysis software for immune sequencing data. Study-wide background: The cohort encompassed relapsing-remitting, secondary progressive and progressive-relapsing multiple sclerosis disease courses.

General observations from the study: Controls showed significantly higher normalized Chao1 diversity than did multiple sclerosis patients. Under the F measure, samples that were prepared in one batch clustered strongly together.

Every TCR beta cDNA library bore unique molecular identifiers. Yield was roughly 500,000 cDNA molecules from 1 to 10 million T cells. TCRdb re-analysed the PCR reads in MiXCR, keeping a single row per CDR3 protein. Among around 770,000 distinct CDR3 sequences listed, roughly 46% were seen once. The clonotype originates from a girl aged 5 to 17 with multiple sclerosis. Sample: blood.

CDR3 residues: CSAVQTNEQYF. DNA for the CDR3: TGCAGTGCAGTCCAAACCAACGAGCAGTACTTC. The chain uses TRBV20-1 and TRBJ2-7; no firm D call. V gave up 6 bases and J gave up 5 bases, with 11 bases separating them. The length of the CDR3 is 11 residues. CDR1 is DFQATT and CDR2 is SNEGSKA in the germline V gene (reference sequence).